The TCR beta chain described here comes from a study of blood T cell repertoires in COVID-19. About the study: COVID-19 samples, acute and convalescent, were from the United States, Italy and Spain.

This table comes from immunoSEQ multiplex PCR, and its TCRdb copy is limited to in-frame clones, with some not included. The repertoire includes some 150,000 clones, about 84% of them detected once, and about 5% sits in the top ten. V lost 3 bases, J lost 6 bases, and 1 base stayed unmatched. The CDR3 is 14 residues long. Per germline, CDR1 MDHEN and CDR2 SYDVKM. The rearrangement uses TRBV28 and TRBJ2-2; 10 bases agree with TRBD1. The clonotype originates from a woman aged 45 to 65 with acute or convalescent COVID-19. Sequenced: peripheral blood. The CDR3 bases are TGTGCCAGCAGTTTCGGACAGGGGGCCGGGGAGCTGTTTTTT. Protein: CASSFGQGAGELFF.